Below, 5 T cell receptor beta chains from the same sample are listed, as sequenced in a study of control samples from healthy donors and cancer patients. Assay: immunoSEQ multiplex PCR; the TCRdb copy retains only in-frame clones and omits some. The table records 400,000 to 450,000 clones, about 93% of them present only once. Material: PBMCs. The receptor source for this set is a man aged 40-49 years with head and neck cancer.

The chain carries TRBV12-3 or TRBV12-4 and TRBJ2-2; TRBD1 might be the D (6 bases). V was pared by 9 bases and J by 2 bases, with 10 bases between. The CDR3 consists of 13 residues. The CDR3 region is CARPGHNTGELFF. The DNA of the CDR3 is TGTGCCAGACCGGGACATAACACCGGGGAGCTGTTTTTT.

This rearrangement joins TRBV21-1 to TRBJ2-3; the table calls TRBD2, which could not be checked here. TRBV21-1 is labeled a pseudogene. The CDR3 contains 19 residues. CDR3 sequence (DNA): TGTGCCAGCAGCCACACAATGGGTTCTGTCGGGAGGGCAACAGATACGCAGTATTTT. This translates into CASSHTMGSVGRATDTQYF.

This chain connects TRBV7-8 to TRBJ1-5, with TRBD1 as a possible D gene (5 bases). V lost 5 bases, J lost 5 bases, and 13 bases lay in between. From germline, CDR1 is SGHVS and CDR2 FQNEAQ. This CDR3 spans 14 amino acids. CDR3 amino acids: CASSNTGLDQPQHF. CDR3 coding DNA: TGTGCCAGCAGCAATACAGGTCTAGATCAGCCCCAGCATTTT.

In its sample, this clone was seen a few times. The gene calls are TRBV2 and TRBJ2-2; TRBD1 matches at 7 bases. The V and J ends lost 6 bases and 5 bases, in that order; junction bases with no gene match: 9. CDR3 length equals 15 residues. The V gene's germline CDR1 is SNHLY and CDR2 FYNNEI. CDR3 coding DNA: TGTGCCAGCAGGGACTTGAGGGGGCAAACCGGGGAGCTGTTTTTT. This gives the protein CASRDLRGQTGELFF.

Many counts were recorded for this clone. The chain combines TRBV3-1 (or the pseudogene TRBV3-2) with TRBJ1-1; D gene unclear. CDR3 length: 13 amino acids. V was cut by 1 base and J by 4 bases, with 7 bases left in between. Germline V gene sequence: CDR1 LGHDT, CDR2 YNNKEL (reference sequence). In DNA, the CDR3 is TGTGCCAGCAGCCAAGGGAGGGCCACTGAAGCTTTCTTT. Amino acids: CASSQGRATEAFF.